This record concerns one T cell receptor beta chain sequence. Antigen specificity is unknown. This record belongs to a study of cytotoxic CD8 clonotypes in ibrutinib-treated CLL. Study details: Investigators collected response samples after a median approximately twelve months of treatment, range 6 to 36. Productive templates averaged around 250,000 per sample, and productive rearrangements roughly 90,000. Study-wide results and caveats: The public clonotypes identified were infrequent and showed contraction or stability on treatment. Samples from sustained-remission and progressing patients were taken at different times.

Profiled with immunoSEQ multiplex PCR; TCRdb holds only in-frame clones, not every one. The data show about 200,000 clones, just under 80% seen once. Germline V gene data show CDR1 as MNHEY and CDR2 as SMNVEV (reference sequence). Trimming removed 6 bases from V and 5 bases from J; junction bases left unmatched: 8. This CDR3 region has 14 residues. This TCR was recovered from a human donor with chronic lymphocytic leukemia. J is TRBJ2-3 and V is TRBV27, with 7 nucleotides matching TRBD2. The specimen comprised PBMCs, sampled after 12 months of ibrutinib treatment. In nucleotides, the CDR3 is TGTGCCAGCAGAGAAGAGCGGGGCGGAGATACGCAGTATTTT. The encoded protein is CASREERGGDTQYF.